What follows describes a single TCR beta chain. Its antigen is unknown. The record originates from a study of CD8 T cells in ankylosing spondylitis. Study-level findings and limits: Ankylosing spondylitis blood seemed to carry a telltale TCR beta motif made of eight or nine highly homologous variants.

Germline V CDR1 and CDR2: MNHEY, SMNVEV (reference sequence). The length of the CDR3 is 17 residues. The V and J ends lost 9 bases and 8 bases, in that order; junction bases with no gene match: 17. TCRdb passed the 5' RACE reads through MiXCR, listing each CDR3 protein once. The data show 150,000 to 200,000 distinct CDR3 sequences, roughly 18% seen once. The specimen was blood, either unsorted or a sorted T cell fraction (not recorded which). The source of this sequence is a male donor aged 10 to 35 with ankylosing spondylitis or in good health (not recorded which). The chain joins TRBV27 to TRBJ2-1; 12 bases are a match to TRBD2. CDR3 bases: TGTGCCAGTGCCAAAACTTCGACTAGCGGGAGAACCCATGAGCAGTTCTTC. Protein product: CASAKTSTSGRTHEQFF.